The T cell receptor beta chain under discussion was sequenced for a study of T cells in Graves' hyperthyroidism and ophthalmopathy. Findings of the study overall: In the blood, most expanded thyroid clonotypes above 0.001 appeared as well. Ophthalmopathy could be told apart from stable hyperthyroidism with a 13 V-J model.

To note about this clonotype: Its specificity is unknown.

Trimming took 3 bases from V and 3 from J, leaving 9 bases between them. The CDR3 has 13 residues. CDR1 and CDR2 (germline): SQVTM, ANQGSEA. TCR beta CDR3 sequences were amplified from RNA transcripts. TCR CDR3 regions were first amplified by RT-PCR with HTBI primers. TCRdb recomputed calls from the multiplex PCR reads with MiXCR, one row per CDR3 protein. The profile shows a few hundred thousand distinct CDR3 sequences, 15% of them singletons. The receptor was derived from a woman aged 25 to 39 with Graves' hyperthyroidism. Sequencing used blood. The V call is TRBV29-1, the J call TRBJ1-5; D call uncertain. CDR3 bases: TGCAGCGTTGAGGGTAGGGACAATCAGCCCCAGCATTTT. As protein: CSVEGRDNQPQHF.